This T cell receptor beta chain originates from a study of monozygotic twins with inflammatory bowel disease. A word on this clonotype: No antigen is known for it.

Study-level findings and limits: The authors note that differing immunosuppressive treatments may have added variability to patient repertoires. Especially with disease activity, IBD patients shared fewer clonotypes with others than healthy twins did.

Each sample had eight separate cDNA synthesis reactions. TCRdb reprocessed the 5' RACE reads and reports one entry per CDR3 protein, with no DNA. The sample has 200,000 to 250,000 distinct CDR3 sequences. The receptor was isolated from a human donor with ulcerative colitis or Crohn's disease, or a healthy co-twin of an affected twin (not recorded which). The specimen was blood.

CDR3 residues: CASSTTPGPGAYGYTF. The rearrangement links TRBV25-1 to TRBJ1-2. This CDR3 region has 16 residues. Germline V gives CDR1 MGHDK, CDR2 SYGVNS.